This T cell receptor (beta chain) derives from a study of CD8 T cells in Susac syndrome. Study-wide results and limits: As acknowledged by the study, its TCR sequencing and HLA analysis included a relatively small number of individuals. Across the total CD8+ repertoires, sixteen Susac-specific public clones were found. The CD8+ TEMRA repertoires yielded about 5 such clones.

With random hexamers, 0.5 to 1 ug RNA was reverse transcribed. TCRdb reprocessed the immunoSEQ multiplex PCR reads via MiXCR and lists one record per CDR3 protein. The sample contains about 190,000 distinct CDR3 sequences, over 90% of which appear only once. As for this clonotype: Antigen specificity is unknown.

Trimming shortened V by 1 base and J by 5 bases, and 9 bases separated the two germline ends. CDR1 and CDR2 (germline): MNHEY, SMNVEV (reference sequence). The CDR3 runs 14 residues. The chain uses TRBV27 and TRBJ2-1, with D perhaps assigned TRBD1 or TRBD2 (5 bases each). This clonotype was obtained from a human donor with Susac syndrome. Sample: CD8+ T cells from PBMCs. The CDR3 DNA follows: TGTGCCAGCAGTTTATACGGGGCAAACAATGAGCAGTTCTTC. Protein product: CASSLYGANNEQFF.